A single sample gave rise to the 30 T cell receptor beta chains below, sequenced in a study of T cells in narcolepsy (dated by TCRdb to the late 2010s). The library was prepared using the immunoSEQ multiplex PCR assay. TCRdb carries this immuneACCESS record with in-frame sequences only. Its versions omit some clonotypes, under half of them owing to an unresolved V gene in the studies checked, with the rest unexplained. The sample profile shows around 34,000 clones; roughly 79% of them were found once. Under 5% of the sample rests with the top ten. The sequencing input was memory (CD45RA-) CD4+ T cells from blood. In the paper's terms, the cell subset or site label means: memory T cells sorted ex vivo from peripheral blood. The receptors were sampled from a human donor in good health.

This clone has a single count. Here the CDR3 reads CASRAPGQGRNEQFF. The CDR3 DNA reads TGTGCCAGCAGGGCTCCGGGACAGGGACGCAATGAGCAGTTCTTC. The rearrangement joins TRBV27 to TRBJ2-1; the match to TRBD1 covers 9 bases. There are 15 residues in the CDR3. With V trimmed by 6 bases and J by 6 bases, 9 bases remained unmatched. Germline V CDR1 and CDR2: MNHEY, SMNVEV (reference sequence).

This clone was seen more than once but under ten times. Other DNA variants within this sample encode the same CDR3. The chain combines TRBV18 with TRBJ1-1, with D perhaps TRBD1 (5 bases). The V and J ends lost 6 bases and 4 bases respectively, with 21 bases between them. Germline CDR1 KGHSH, CDR2 LQKENI. This CDR3 is built from 16 residues. The CDR3 region is CASSGRAGVGATEAFF. The DNA for the CDR3 is TGTGCCAGCTCCGGTAGAGCGGGGGTAGGGGCCACTGAAGCTTTCTTT.

The chain links TRBV9 to TRBJ2-5; perhaps TRBD2 as D (6 bases). Germline assignment: CDR1 SGDLS and CDR2 YYNGEE. The CDR3 covers 16 residues. The ends were cut back, 3 bases at V and 11 bases at J, with 26 bases in the middle. CDR3 amino acids: CASSAGTSRGTTRQYF. CDR3 sequence (DNA): TGTGCCAGCAGCGCCGGGACTTCTCGGGGAACTACGAGGCAGTACTTC. The whole variable domain, filled in from reference TRBV9 and TRBJ2-5, reads DSGVTQTPKHLITATGQRVTLRCSPRSGDLSVYWYQQSLDQGLQFLIQYYNGEERAKGNILERFSAQQFPDLHSELNLSSLELGDSALYFCASSAGTSRGTTRQYFGPGTRLLVL.

The gene calls are TRBV5-6 and TRBJ1-1; D is unresolved. Trimming pared 4 bases from V and 0 bases from J, leaving 10 bases between. CDR3 length equals 14 residues. Germline V gives CDR1 SGHDT, CDR2 YYEEEE. CDR3 residues: CASSQKRLNTEAFF. The CDR3 DNA reads TGTGCCAGCAGCCAAAAACGGTTGAACACTGAAGCTTTCTTT.

V usage is TRBV6-5 and J usage is TRBJ1-2; 7 positions match TRBD1. Unmatched junction bases numbered 15, after V lost 6 bases and J lost 8 bases. The CDR3 contains 15 residues. Germline CDR1 is MNHEY and CDR2 is SVGAGI. This CDR3 reads CASSDTFGGGGGYTF. DNA for the CDR3: TGTGCCAGCAGCGATACGTTCGGGGGAGGGGGCGGCTACACCTTC.

The chain couples TRBV5-4 to TRBJ2-5; 10 positions match TRBD2. The CDR3 has 15 amino acids. V was pared by 2 bases and J by 4 bases, with 5 bases of the junction left unmatched. Germline CDR1 and CDR2: SGHNT and YYREEE (reference sequence). The CDR3 DNA reads TGTGCCAGCAGCTTAAACAGCGGGGGGGCAGAGACCCAGTACTTC. As protein: CASSLNSGGAETQYF.

The V gene is TRBV7-3, the J gene TRBJ1-1, with TRBD1 as a possible D gene (6 bases). Germline CDR1 reads SGHTA; CDR2 reads FQGTGA. The CDR3 has 14 residues. Trimming pared 5 bases from V and 5 bases from J, leaving 15 bases between. The CDR3 sequence: CASSPASQGTEAFF. The CDR3 DNA reads as TGTGCCAGCAGCCCCGCAAGTCAGGGGACTGAAGCTTTCTTT.

In its sample, this clone was seen a few times. V gene TRBV4-2 combines with J gene TRBJ2-3; 7 bases match TRBD2. Trimming took 3 bases from V and 10 from J; bases not matched to a gene: 4. The CDR3 consists of 12 residues. In germline, CDR1 is LGHNA, CDR2 YNFKEQ. This chain's CDR3 is CASSQGGEPQYF. CDR3 DNA: TGTGCCAGCAGCCAGGGGGGGGAACCGCAGTATTTT.

This clone occurred a few times. The V gene is TRBV19, the J gene TRBJ1-2; 8 bases map to TRBD1. Germline lookup yields CDR1 LNHDA and CDR2 SQIVND (reference sequence). Trimming removed 7 bases from V and 4 bases from J; junction bases left unmatched: 11. CDR3 length: 15 amino acids. The CDR3 sequence: CASNPRTGSTYGYTF. CDR3 DNA sequence: TGTGCCAGTAACCCACGGACAGGGAGTACCTATGGCTACACCTTC.

This clone was seen only a few times. The chain links TRBV7-9 to TRBJ1-1; no firm D call. This CDR3 is built from 11 residues. In germline, CDR1 is SEHNR, CDR2 FQNEAQ (reference sequence). Trimming cost V 8 bases and J 1 base, with 5 bases left between them. CDR3 in amino acids: CASEENTEAFF. The CDR3 DNA follows: TGTGCCAGCGAAGAGAACACTGAAGCTTTCTTT.

This clone was detected only once. The CDR3 DNA reads TGTGCCAGCAGTTACTCGGGACGCTCCTATAATTCACCCCTCCACTTT. This translates into CASSYSGRSYNSPLHF. The rearrangement links TRBV6-5 to TRBJ1-6; TRBD1 is a possible D gene (5 bases). The germline gives CDR1 MNHEY, CDR2 SVGAGI. V was clipped by 0 bases and J by 0 bases, with 6 bases between them. The CDR3 length is 16 residues.

This clone turned up a few times. The gene calls are TRBV5-1 and TRBJ2-5; 7 nucleotides match TRBD1. V gave up 4 bases and J gave up 2 bases; unmatched junction bases: 5. The CDR3 has 14 amino acids. The germline gives CDR1 SGHRS, CDR2 YFSETQ. Here the CDR3 reads CASSPGTAQETQYF. The CDR3 coding sequence is TGCGCCAGCAGCCCAGGGACAGCTCAAGAGACCCAGTACTTC.

This rearrangement joins TRBV7-3 to TRBJ1-5, with D unclear. V lost 4 bases and J 4 bases, leaving 8 bases between the germline ends. The CDR3 totals 13 residues. Germline lookup yields CDR1 SGHTA and CDR2 FQGTGA. The CDR3 sequence is CASSSGRNQPQHF. The CDR3 bases are TGTGCCAGCAGCTCCGGGAGGAATCAGCCCCAGCATTTT.

Of note for this clone: A junction boundary mismatches the germline segment, possibly from a read error. This rearrangement joins TRBV2 to TRBJ2-5; D gene unclear. Per germline, CDR1 SNHLY and CDR2 FYNNEI. This CDR3 is 14 amino acids long. This CDR3 is CASIEANFQETQYF. DNA of the CDR3: TGTGCCAGCATTGAAGCAAACTTCCAAGAGACCCAGTACTTC.

The gene calls are TRBV5-1 and TRBJ2-3; D is ambiguous. V was shortened by 3 bases and J by 0 bases, with 2 bases between the two germline ends. Germline CDR1 is SGHRS and CDR2 is YFSETQ. The CDR3 is made up of 12 amino acids. The DNA of the CDR3 is TGCGCCAGCAGCTCCAGCACAGATACGCAGTATTTT. Its protein product is CASSSSTDTQYF.

The chain recombines TRBV5-1 with TRBJ1-4; possibly TRBD1 for D (5 bases). The CDR3 length is 14 residues. Germline V CDR1 and CDR2: SGHRS, YFSETQ. V gave up 4 bases and J gave up 8 bases, with 15 bases separating them. The CDR3 region is CASSDGTLTEKLFF. CDR3 nucleotide sequence: TGCGCCAGCAGCGACGGGACTTTGACCGAAAAACTGTTTTTT.

DNA for the CDR3: TGTGCCAGCAGCAAAGGGGGATCCCTTTACGAGCAGTACTTC. Encoded protein: CASSKGGSLYEQYF. This chain joins TRBV7-2 and TRBJ2-7; D perhaps matches TRBD1 (6 bases). Germline CDR1 is SGHTA and CDR2 is FQGNSA. Trimming stripped 5 bases from V and 4 bases from J, with 15 bases between. The CDR3 has 14 amino acids.

The rearrangement joins TRBV29-1 to TRBJ2-7; TRBD2 might be the D (7 bases). Germline V gives CDR1 SQVTM, CDR2 ANQGSEA. The CDR3 is 15 amino acids. V lost 4 bases and J 6 bases, leaving 22 bases between the germline ends. CDR3 amino acids: CSVGAGAAARGEQYF. The CDR3 bases are TGCAGCGTTGGGGCGGGGGCGGCCGCTCGGGGCGAGCAGTACTTC.

The sample holds a few counts of this clone. This CDR3 reads CASSDGTGSYEQYF. The CDR3, as DNA: TGTGCCAGCAGTGACGGGACAGGCTCCTACGAGCAGTACTTC. The chain is built from TRBV2 and TRBJ2-7; 8 bases line up with TRBD1. Germline lookup yields CDR1 SNHLY and CDR2 FYNNEI. Germline trimming cut 3 bases from V and 0 bases from J; bases unmatched to any gene: 1. The CDR3 consists of 14 residues.

This clone was recorded once. The gene calls are TRBV7-8 and TRBJ2-1; the match to TRBD2 covers 9 bases. Per germline, CDR1 SGHVS and CDR2 FQNEAQ. The CDR3 runs to 15 residues. J gave up 7 bases and V 5 bases, and 9 bases lay outside the gene matches. CDR3 DNA: TGTGCCAGCAGCCTACTGGGACTAGCTTTTAATGAGCAGTTCTTC. It translates to CASSLLGLAFNEQFF. The variable domain in full, completed from reference TRBV7-8 and TRBJ2-1, reads GAGVSQSPRYKVAKRGQDVALRCDPISGHVSLFWYQQALGQGPEFLTYFQNEAQLDKSGLPSDRFFAERPEGSVSTLKIQRTQQEDSAVYLCASSLLGLAFNEQFFGPGTRLTVL.

This clone has only one observation. The rearrangement links TRBV27 to TRBJ1-5; the match to TRBD1 covers 8 bases. Germline CDR1 is MNHEY and CDR2 is SMNVEV (reference sequence). The CDR3 has 19 amino acids. Trimming at V came to 6 bases and at J to 3 bases, leaving 19 bases not matched to a gene. The CDR3, as DNA: TGTGCCAGCAGCTATTCGTATCCACTCAGGGGGCGCGACAATCAGCCCCAGCATTTT. Protein: CASSYSYPLRGRDNQPQHF.

CDR3 bases: TGTGCCAGTACGAGGACTAGCGGTCCCACAGATACGCAGTATTTT. Encoded protein: CASTRTSGPTDTQYF. This chain joins TRBV19 and TRBJ2-3; 10 positions agree with TRBD2. Per the germline V gene, CDR1 is LNHDA and CDR2 is SQIVND (reference sequence). After removal of 7 bases from V and 2 bases from J, the junction contained 6 bases not matched to a gene. The CDR3 totals 15 residues.

The chain couples TRBV6-5 to TRBJ1-4, with D perhaps TRBD1 (5 bases). Deletions cut 0 bases from V and 5 bases from J, with 10 bases between. The V gene's germline CDR1 is MNHEY and CDR2 SVGAGI. CDR3 size: 15 residues. Here the CDR3 DNA reads TGTGCCAGCAGTTACTCCGGCAGGACAAATGAAAAACTGTTTTTT. Translating gives CASSYSGRTNEKLFF.

CDR3 bases: TGTGCCAGCAGCTTGGGACAGGGCAACTATGGCTACACCTTC. The encoded protein is CASSLGQGNYGYTF. The J gene is TRBJ1-2, the V gene TRBV5-8, with 7 bases matching TRBD1. With V trimmed by 0 bases and J by 2 bases, 1 base remained unmatched. CDR1 is SGHTS, CDR2 YDEGEE, per germline. This CDR3 comprises 14 residues.

The chain is built from TRBV29-1 and TRBJ2-1; weak D call: TRBD1 (5 bases). The germline V and J ends were trimmed by 6 bases and 4 bases, with 10 bases remaining between them. The CDR3 has 12 residues. Germline V gives CDR1 SQVTM, CDR2 ANQGSEA. CDR3 coding DNA: TGCAGCGTCGGCCACAGGTACAATGAGCAGTTCTTC. The encoded protein is CSVGHRYNEQFF.

This chain links TRBV27 with TRBJ1-5; D uncertain. V lost 8 bases, J lost 3 bases, and 17 bases lay in between. Germline loops: CDR1 MNHEY, CDR2 SMNVEV (reference sequence). The CDR3 has 15 residues. The CDR3 loop reads CASSRRAPVNQPQHF. DNA for the CDR3: TGTGCCAGCTCAAGACGGGCCCCTGTCAATCAGCCCCAGCATTTT.

This clone was recorded once. The CDR3 region has the DNA TGTGCTAGTGGTTTGGCCCCTAGAGGGGGGACCTACGAGCAGTACTTC. Amino acids: CASGLAPRGGTYEQYF. The chain has TRBV12-5 and TRBJ2-7; D tentatively reads TRBD1 or TRBD2 (6 bases each). Germline V gene sequence: CDR1 LGHNT, CDR2 FRNRAP. Between the trimmed V and J ends, which lost 1 base and 2 bases, there was a span of 15 bases. The CDR3 has 16 amino acids.

The chain joins TRBV30 to TRBJ2-7; 7 bases are shared with TRBD1. Trimming at V came to 3 bases and at J to 4 bases, leaving 6 bases not matched to a gene. The CDR3 length is 13 residues. Germline assignment: CDR1 GTSNPN and CDR2 SVGIG (reference sequence). In DNA, the CDR3 is TGTGCCTGGAGCGCTGGGACAGCTTACGAGCAGTACTTC. Its translation: CAWSAGTAYEQYF.

This clone was observed a single time. The J gene is TRBJ2-3, the V gene TRBV9, with D possibly being TRBD1 (6 bases). This CDR3 has 15 amino acids. Germline V gives CDR1 SGDLS, CDR2 YYNGEE. The V end lost 2 bases, the J end lost 3 bases, and 13 bases lay between the germline ends. The CDR3 DNA reads TGTGCCAGCAGCGTGGGGACAACATCAACAGATACGCAGTATTTT. It yields the protein CASSVGTTSTDTQYF.

V usage is TRBV18 and J usage is TRBJ2-3; D perhaps matches TRBD2 (6 bases). V gave up 3 bases and J gave up 0 bases, with 13 bases separating them. In germline, CDR1 is KGHSH, CDR2 LQKENI. CDR3 length equals 16 residues. CDR3 loop: CASSPLSGLSTDTQYF. DNA for the CDR3: TGTGCCAGCTCACCTTTATCGGGACTCAGCACAGATACGCAGTATTTT. Full variable domain (missing parts from reference TRBV18 and TRBJ2-3): NAGVMQNPRHLVRRRGQEARLRCSPMKGHSHVYWYRQLPEEGLKFMVYLQKENIIDESGMPKERFSAEFPKEGPSILRIQQVVRGDSAAYFCASSPLSGLSTDTQYFGPGTRLTVL.